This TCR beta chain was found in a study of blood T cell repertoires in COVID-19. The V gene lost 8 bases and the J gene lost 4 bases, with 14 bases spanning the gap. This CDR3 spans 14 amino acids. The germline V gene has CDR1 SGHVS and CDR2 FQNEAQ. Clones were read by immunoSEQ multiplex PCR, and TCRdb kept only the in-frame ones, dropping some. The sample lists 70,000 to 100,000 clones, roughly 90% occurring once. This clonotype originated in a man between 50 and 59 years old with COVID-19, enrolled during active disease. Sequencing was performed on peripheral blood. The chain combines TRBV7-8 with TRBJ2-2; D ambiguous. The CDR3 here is CASVRSGSTGELFF. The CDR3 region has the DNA TGTGCCAGCGTACGTTCGGGTTCCACCGGGGAGCTGTTTTTT.